This T cell receptor beta chain was identified in a study of cytomegalovirus exposure and HLA in healthy donors. Germline lookup yields CDR1 SGHNT and CDR2 YYREEE (reference sequence). V trimming: 3 bases; J trimming: 7 bases; junction bases outside the gene matches: 7. The CDR3 has 15 amino acids. The PCR contained 60 Vbeta and 13 Jbeta primers. Authors' processing steps: There were 70 million to 95 million unique TCR beta chains by a later count, and approximately 10 million of them were shared. Data came from immunoSEQ multiplex PCR; TCRdb stores just in-frame clones and leaves some out. That table supplies the V and J calls and clone size; D and trimming were determined from the DNA. The table includes 100,000 to 130,000 clones, about 74% detected once. This clone was recorded only once.

The chain carries TRBV5-4 and TRBJ2-2, with 9 bases identical to TRBD2. This receptor was taken from a woman between 35 and 50 years old in good health and CMV-seropositive. Sequenced sample: PBMCs. The CDR3 DNA sequence: TGTGCCAGCAGCTCGGCGGGGGGGCCTGACGGGGAGCTGTTTTTT. Protein: CASSSAGGPDGELFF.